These 17 T cell receptor beta chains came from one sample sequenced in a study of T cell changes during pregnancy in multiple sclerosis (dated by TCRdb to the late 2010s). The library was produced with the immunoSEQ multiplex PCR assay. In its TCRdb copy, this immuneACCESS table keeps in-frame sequences only and misses some clones. Where compared with another copy, unresolved V genes explain less than half of these, and the others have no known cause. In this sample the table shows 50,000 to 65,000 clones, roughly 93% of which occur a single time. Together, the top ten hold 1% to 1.5% of the sample. The sample consisted of peripheral blood, taken in the second trimester of pregnancy. These receptors originate from a female donor with multiple sclerosis, enrolled in a pregnancy study.

The chain is built from TRBV7-3 and TRBJ1-1; the D is unclear. The germline CDR1 and CDR2 sequences are SGHTA and FQGTGA. The CDR3 totals 14 residues. With 2 bases removed from V and 2 bases from J, the gap between germline ends came to 9 bases. The DNA of the CDR3 is TGTGCCAGCAGCTTACAAGGAGTTAACACTGAAGCTTTCTTT. It yields the protein CASSLQGVNTEAFF.

The chain couples TRBV5-8 to TRBJ1-2; maybe TRBD1 (5 bases). This CDR3 has 14 amino acids. Trimming pared 8 bases from V and 1 base from J, leaving 15 bases between. The germline gives CDR1 SGHTS, CDR2 YDEGEE. The CDR3 sequence: CARVDRSFNYGYTF. In DNA form, the CDR3 reads TGTGCCAGGGTCGACAGATCCTTTAACTATGGCTACACCTTC.

The chain joins TRBV18 to TRBJ2-5, with a possible D match to TRBD1 (6 bases). The CDR3 runs 13 residues. Trimming cost V 3 bases and J 4 bases, with 9 bases left between them. Germline CDR1 KGHSH, CDR2 LQKENI. This CDR3 reads CASSPDRLETQYF. As DNA, the CDR3 is TGTGCCAGCTCACCTGACAGGTTAGAGACCCAGTACTTC.

V usage is TRBV30 and J usage is TRBJ1-4, with a tentative D call TRBD1 (5 bases). CDR1 is GTSNPN and CDR2 is SVGIG in the germline V gene (reference sequence). The CDR3 consists of 14 residues. V lost 4 bases to trimming and J lost 0 bases, with 9 bases between them. The CDR3 DNA reads as TGTGCCTGGAATCCAGGGACAACTAATGAAAAACTGTTTTTT. Translated, it gives CAWNPGTTNEKLFF.

This clone was found a few times. V gene TRBV9 combines with J gene TRBJ2-3, with TRBD2 as a possible D gene (8 bases). This CDR3 is built from 15 residues. V lost 4 bases and J lost 8, with 20 bases in between. Germline CDR1 is SGDLS and CDR2 is YYNGEE. CDR3 in amino acids: CASSPREGAGGTQYF. The DNA of the CDR3 is TGTGCCAGCAGCCCAAGAGAGGGGGCGGGAGGTACGCAGTATTTT.

This chain joins TRBV7-2 and TRBJ2-7; maybe TRBD1 (6 bases). The CDR3 sequence is 15 residues long. Trimming took 5 bases from V and 3 from J, leaving 17 bases between them. The germline V gene encodes CDR1 SGHTA and CDR2 FQGNSA. CDR3 bases: TGTGCCAGCAGCCGTGATAGGGGGTCAGGCTACGAGCAGTACTTC. It yields the protein CASSRDRGSGYEQYF.

The rearrangement links TRBV5-1 to TRBJ1-2; a weak D match, TRBD1 (6 bases). Between the trimmed V and J ends, which lost 2 bases and 8 bases, there was a span of 19 bases. The CDR3 consists of 15 residues. Germline CDR1 and CDR2: SGHRS and YFSETQ. CDR3 loop: CASSLDRSSVGGYTF. The CDR3 bases are TGCGCCAGCAGCTTAGACAGGTCCTCAGTCGGGGGCTACACCTTC. The full variable domain, in which reference TRBV5-1 and TRBJ1-2 provide the parts outside the CDR3, is KAGVTQTPRYLIKTRGQQVTLSCSPISGHRSVSWYQQTPGQGLQFLFEYFSETQRNKGNFPGRFSGRQFSNSRSEMNVSTLELGDSALYLCASSLDRSSVGGYTFGSGTRLTVV.

The chain carries TRBV23-1 and TRBJ1-4; 9 bases map to TRBD1. Being an ORF, TRBV23-1 has a function that is uncertain. The V gene end was trimmed by 3 bases and the J gene end by 8 bases; junction bases not matched to a gene: 13. This CDR3 has 17 residues. The CDR3 DNA sequence: TGCGCCAGCAGTCAGTCGGGTGGACAGGGGCTAAGGGAAAAACTGTTTTTT. Translating gives CASSQSGGQGLREKLFF.

This clone was observed once. This chain uses TRBV9 with TRBJ2-3; 8 nucleotides agree with TRBD2. Losses at the gene ends were 3 bases for V and 4 bases for J; bases not matched to a gene: 13. The CDR3 spans 17 residues. Germline loops: CDR1 SGDLS, CDR2 YYNGEE. CDR3 loop: CASSGSTGGGQADTQYF. The CDR3 nucleotides are TGTGCCAGCAGCGGCTCGACCGGGGGGGGGCAGGCAGATACGCAGTATTTT. The full variable domain, completed using reference TRBV9 and TRBJ2-3, is DSGVTQTPKHLITATGQRVTLRCSPRSGDLSVYWYQQSLDQGLQFLIQYYNGEERAKGNILERFSAQQFPDLHSELNLSSLELGDSALYFCASSGSTGGGQADTQYFGPGTRLTVL.

V and J are TRBV5-1 and TRBJ2-2; 15 nucleotides match TRBD2. With 2 bases clipped from V and 6 bases from J, the junction kept 5 bases outside the gene matches. The V gene's germline CDR1 is SGHRS and CDR2 YFSETQ. The CDR3 runs 17 residues. In DNA form, the CDR3 reads TGCGCCAGCAGCTTCGGACTAGCGGGGGGGCTCGCCGGGGAGCTGTTTTTT. It yields the protein CASSFGLAGGLAGELFF.

The genes are TRBV19 and TRBJ2-2, with TRBD1 matching 11 bases. The CDR3 covers 15 residues. Germline V gives CDR1 LNHDA, CDR2 SQIVND (reference sequence). V gave up 5 bases and J gave up 7 bases; unmatched junction bases: 6. The CDR3 loop reads CASSSDRGLNGELFF. DNA for the CDR3: TGTGCCAGTAGTTCGGACAGGGGGCTGAACGGGGAGCTGTTTTTT.

CDR3 amino acids: CASSFLGADTQYF. CDR3 DNA sequence: TGCGCCAGCAGCTTTCTAGGCGCAGATACGCAGTATTTT. This chain uses TRBV5-1 with TRBJ2-3; D not resolved. Germline V gene sequence: CDR1 SGHRS, CDR2 YFSETQ. Trimming removed 2 bases from V and 4 bases from J, with 8 bases in between. The CDR3 has 13 residues.

The genes are TRBV6-6 and TRBJ2-7, with D possibly matching TRBD1 (6 bases). Germline CDR1 reads MNHNY; CDR2 reads SVGAGI (reference sequence). The CDR3 extends over 13 amino acids. V was cut by 6 bases and J by 2 bases, with 11 bases left in between. CDR3 sequence reads: CASRDSEPYEQYF. CDR3 nucleotides: TGTGCCAGCAGGGACAGTGAGCCCTACGAGCAGTACTTC.

This rearrangement joins TRBV6-6 to TRBJ1-2, with TRBD1 as a possible D gene (6 bases). V was cut by 0 bases and J by 2 bases, with 7 bases left in between. The germline V gene has CDR1 MNHNY and CDR2 SVGAGI (reference sequence). The CDR3 runs to 14 residues. The CDR3 is CASSYSDRNYGYTF. As DNA, the CDR3 is TGTGCCAGCAGTTACTCGGACAGAAACTATGGCTACACCTTC.

V gene TRBV10-2 combines with J gene TRBJ2-5; 10 bases are a match to TRBD2. V was pared by 5 bases and J by 7 bases, with 10 bases of the junction left unmatched. CDR3 size: 15 residues. CDR1 is WSHSY, CDR2 SAAADI, per germline. The CDR3 DNA reads as TGCGCCAGCAGTTATAGCGGGGGGACCCTCGGGACCCAGTACTTC. Amino acids: CASSYSGGTLGTQYF.

This chain joins TRBV2 and TRBJ1-5; D is possibly TRBD1 (5 bases). The CDR3 contains 13 residues. Germline V gene sequence: CDR1 SNHLY, CDR2 FYNNEI. V was cut by 8 bases and J by 5 bases, with 13 bases left in between. The CDR3 bases are TGTGCCAGCCGTGGCAGGGAGGATCAGCCCCAGCATTTT. Protein: CASRGREDQPQHF.

The chain employs TRBV5-1 and TRBJ2-2; perhaps TRBD2 as D (5 bases). Germline values: CDR1 SGHRS, CDR2 YFSETQ. The V and J ends lost 2 bases and 7 bases respectively, with 9 bases between them. The CDR3 totals 13 residues. CDR3 bases: TGCGCCAGCAGCTTTAGCGAGTACGGGGAGCTGTTTTTT. Translating it yields CASSFSEYGELFF.